The 27 T cell receptor beta chains presented below share a single source sample, sequenced in a study of T cells in women clearing cervical HPV infection. Repertoires were generated with immunoSEQ multiplex PCR, while TCRdb's copy carries only in-frame clones and drops some. Here the sample table reports about 20,000 clones. Sequenced sample: blood buffy coat. These TCRs come from a woman aged 18 to 75 with a cervical HPV16 infection that either progressed to CIN3+ or cleared (not recorded which).

As regards this clone: The CDR3 end lies 3 residues beyond the end of the read and is filled in from the germline J gene. The V call is TRBV20-1, the J call TRBJ2-7; possibly TRBD2 for D (6 bases). The germline V and J ends were trimmed by 1 base and 1 base, with 8 bases remaining between them. Germline V gives CDR1 DFQATT, CDR2 SNEGSKA (reference sequence). The CDR3 is 13 residues long. This CDR3 is CSARVGGSYEQYF. The CDR3 DNA, read in part, is TGCAGTGCTAGAGTCGGGGGTTCCTACGAG.

Comment on this clone: The CDR3 extends 3 residues past the end of the read, so its final part is completed from the germline J gene. V is TRBV7-9 and J is TRBJ1-2, with 8 bases identical to TRBD1. The CDR3 runs 15 residues. Germline V gene lookup returns CDR1 SEHNR and CDR2 FQNEAQ (reference sequence). The DNA read from the CDR3 is TGTGCCAGCAGCTTAGCCGGACAGGGAACGAACGAC. Its translation is CASSLAGQGTND. The full CDR3 protein reads CASSLAGQGTNDYTF.

Points on this clone: Read sequence stops 3 residues before the CDR3 end, and the germline J gene provides the missing end. The gene calls are TRBV7-9 and TRBJ2-3; D may be TRBD1 or TRBD2 (6 bases each). V lost 5 bases and J 3 bases, leaving 12 bases between the germline ends. This CDR3 is built from 14 residues. Germline loops: CDR1 SEHNR, CDR2 FQNEAQ (reference sequence). CDR3 protein: CASSPQGGTDTQYF. Partial CDR3 DNA: TGTGCCAGCAGCCCACAGGGAGGTACAGATACG.

Concerning this clone: From the germline J gene comes the end of the CDR3, since the read stops 3 residues before it. The rearrangement uses TRBV19 and TRBJ1-2, with a possible D match to TRBD1 (6 bases). CDR1 is LNHDA and CDR2 is SQIVND in the germline V gene (reference sequence). The length of the CDR3 is 13 residues. The V end lost 4 bases, the J end lost 4 bases, and 10 bases lay between the germline ends. CDR3 bases read: TGTGCCAGTAGTACTAGGGACACCTATGGC. Its translation is CASSTRDTYG. From start to end, the CDR3 is CASSTRDTYGYTF.

Worth noting for this clone: The read halts 3 residues ahead of the CDR3 end, with the missing end drawn from the germline J gene. This chain uses TRBV7-3 with TRBJ2-2; TRBD2 agrees at 7 bases. Germline V gene sequence: CDR1 SGHTA, CDR2 FQGTGA. CDR3 length: 15 amino acids. Partial CDR3 DNA: TGTGCCAGCAGCCTCCGGGGGGACGGTGGTTCACCG. It is translated as CASSLRGDGGSP. The CDR3 in full is CASSLRGDGGSPLFF.

As regards this clone: The DNA ends 3 residues before the CDR3 does, and the rest of the CDR3 is filled in from the germline J gene. The chain combines TRBV2 with TRBJ1-5, with 9 bases identical to TRBD1. The V and J ends lost 8 bases and 7 bases, in that order; junction bases with no gene match: 12. Germline V lookup: CDR1 SNHLY, CDR2 FYNNEI. This CDR3 comprises 15 residues. Incomplete CDR3 DNA: TGTGCCAGCGGAAGGGACAGGGAGTTTTGGCAGCCC. Its translation is CASGRDREFWQP. The full CDR3 protein reads CASGRDREFWQPQHF.

A note on this clone: The read stops 3 residues short of the end of the CDR3; the missing end is completed from the germline J gene. The genes are TRBV29-1 and TRBJ2-5; D call uncertain. Germline V CDR1 and CDR2: SQVTM, ANQGSEA. V was clipped by 1 base and J by 1 base, with 10 bases between them. The CDR3 runs to 14 residues. Incomplete CDR3 DNA: TGCAGCGTTGAAGTTCTAGTTGGCCAAGAGACC. It specifies CSVEVLVGQET. The CDR3 in its entirety is CSVEVLVGQETQYF.

Comment on this clone: Sequence at one end of the junction differs from germline and may be a read error. The DNA ends 3 residues before the CDR3 does, and the rest of the CDR3 is filled in from the germline J gene. The V call is TRBV4-2, the J call TRBJ2-6; no firm D call. This CDR3 spans 14 amino acids. Germline V lookup: CDR1 LGHNA, CDR2 YNFKEQ. CDR3 loop: CASSQDSGANVLTF. Partial CDR3 DNA: TGCGCCAGCAGCCAAGATAGTGGGGCCAACGTC.

CDR3 DNA (partial): TGTGCCAGTAGTAACACAGGGTCCAATCAGCCC. It is translated as CASSNTGSNQP. The full CDR3 is CASSNTGSNQPQHF. The rearrangement links TRBV19 to TRBJ1-5; the D gene is possibly TRBD1 (6 bases). The sequenced fragment ends 3 residues before the CDR3 boundary, so the rest is inferred from the germline J gene. Germline V gene sequence: CDR1 LNHDA, CDR2 SQIVND (reference sequence). The CDR3 totals 14 residues. V shed 4 bases and J shed 3 bases, with 10 bases lying between them.

In regard to this clone: The read finishes 3 residues shy of the CDR3 end, and the germline J gene is used to complete it. The chain couples TRBV6-1 to TRBJ1-2, with D perhaps TRBD1 (6 bases). The germline V gene has CDR1 MNHNS and CDR2 SASEGT. The CDR3 runs to 14 residues. The DNA read from the CDR3 is TGTGCCAGCAGTGAAGTCTGGCAGGGGTACGAC. Translation: CASSEVWQGYD. The full-length CDR3 reads as CASSEVWQGYDYTF.

Comments on this clone: The read stops 3 residues short of the end of the CDR3; the missing end is completed from the germline J gene. This rearrangement joins TRBV27 to TRBJ1-2; D is perhaps TRBD1 (6 bases). The CDR3 runs to 13 residues. Germline loops: CDR1 MNHEY, CDR2 SMNVEV (reference sequence). Between the trimmed V and J ends, which lost 5 bases and 4 bases, there was a span of 11 bases. CDR3 in amino acids: CASSGGQPYGYTF. The DNA read from the CDR3 is TGTGCCAGCAGTGGAGGACAGCCCTATGGC.

This clone is called medium-sized based on its frequency. The read gets to within 3 residues of the CDR3 end, and the germline J gene fills in the rest. V gene TRBV5-1 combines with J gene TRBJ2-3; 9 nucleotides line up with TRBD2. The CDR3 runs 15 residues. CDR1 SGHRS and CDR2 YFSETQ come from the germline V gene. Trimming removed 5 bases from V and 4 bases from J; junction bases left unmatched: 8. This CDR3 reads CASSHGLALPDTQYF. The covered CDR3 bases are TGCGCCAGCAGTCACGGACTAGCGCTCCCAGATACG.

Concerning this clone: With the read ending 3 residues before the CDR3 end, the germline J gene is used to fill in that end. V gene TRBV7-3 combines with J gene TRBJ1-1, with D perhaps TRBD1 (6 bases). This CDR3 comprises 13 residues. V lost 2 bases to trimming and J lost 3 bases, with 7 bases between them. Germline V gene data show CDR1 as SGHTA and CDR2 as FQGTGA. The DNA read from the CDR3 is TGTGCCAGCAGCTTAGGGGGCGACACTGAA. This sequence encodes CASSLGGDTE. The whole CDR3 reads CASSLGGDTEAFF.

About this clone itself: The read stops 3 residues short of the end of the CDR3; the missing end is completed from the germline J gene. V usage is TRBV18 and J usage is TRBJ1-4; D may be TRBD1 (5 bases). Germline CDR1 reads KGHSH; CDR2 reads LQKENI. Trimming pared 3 bases from V and 10 bases from J, leaving 18 bases between. The CDR3 runs 15 residues. The covered CDR3 bases are TGTGCCAGCTCACCTGCGCTAGGGGTAGCTGGAAAA. Its translation is CASSPALGVAGK. The entire CDR3 is CASSPALGVAGKLFF.

Regarding this clone: The read finishes 3 residues shy of the CDR3 end, and the germline J gene is used to complete it. The rearrangement joins TRBV20-1 to TRBJ2-2; TRBD1 agrees at 8 bases. The germline CDR1 and CDR2 sequences are DFQATT and SNEGSKA (reference sequence). The CDR3 is 13 residues long. The sequenced part of the CDR3 DNA is TGCAGTGCTACAGGGGGCGCATATGAAAAG. Its protein is CSATGGAYEK. The entire CDR3 protein is CSATGGAYEKLFF.

In the case of this clone: The sequenced fragment ends 3 residues before the CDR3 boundary, so the rest is inferred from the germline J gene. The chain combines TRBV6-2 or TRBV6-3 with TRBJ2-3, with 7 positions matching TRBD2. CDR1 and CDR2 (germline): MNHEY, SVGEGT. J was trimmed by 1 base and V by 2 bases; bases with no gene match: 0. This CDR3 spans 14 amino acids. The CDR3 sequence: CASSYAGGTDTQYF. The part of the CDR3 DNA that was read is TGTGCCAGCAGTTACGCGGGGGGCACAGATACG.

A note on this clone: The CDR3 end falls 3 residues outside the read, so it is completed with the germline J gene. V and J are TRBV20-1 and TRBJ2-2; weak D call: TRBD2 (7 bases). CDR3 length: 16 amino acids. Per the germline V gene, CDR1 is DFQATT and CDR2 is SNEGSKA (reference sequence). This CDR3 reads CSARDSGGLYNSPLFF. The covered CDR3 bases are TGCAGTGCTAGAGATTCGGGGGGCCTCTATAATTCACCG.

Judged by frequency, this clone is medium-sized. The CDR3 end lies 3 residues beyond the end of the read and is filled in from the germline J gene. The chain joins TRBV2 to TRBJ2-1; D gene uncertain. V lost 8 bases to trimming and J lost 6 bases, with 23 bases between them. The CDR3 consists of 16 residues. Germline assignment: CDR1 SNHLY and CDR2 FYNNEI. CDR3 residues: CASGASGLLLVNEQFF. CDR3 DNA (partial): TGTGCCAGCGGAGCCTCGGGTCTACTCCTGGTCAATGAG. Complete variable domain (other parts from reference TRBV2 and TRBJ2-1): EPEVTQTPSHQVTQMGQEVILRCVPISNHLYFYWYRQILGQKVEFLVSFYNNEISEKSEIFDDQFSVERPDGSNFTLKIRSTKLEDSAMYFCASGASGLLLVNEQFFGPGTRLTVL.

Remarks on this clone: The read ends 3 residues shy of where the CDR3 ends; the end is completed using the germline J gene. The chain carries TRBV19 and TRBJ1-2; 7 bases map to TRBD1. Germline loops: CDR1 LNHDA, CDR2 SQIVND (reference sequence). The CDR3 extends over 14 amino acids. The ends lost 4 bases at V and 5 bases at J; junction bases unmatched: 7. CDR3: CASSNAGTDYGYTF. CDR3 DNA (partial): TGTGCCAGTAGTAACGCCGGGACAGATTATGGC.

Comment on this clone: The sequenced fragment ends 3 residues before the CDR3 boundary, so the rest is inferred from the germline J gene. V and J are TRBV2 and TRBJ2-7; 7 bases match TRBD2. Germline V lookup: CDR1 SNHLY, CDR2 FYNNEI. This CDR3 contains 15 residues. V shed 1 base, J shed 6 bases, and the junction held 9 bases outside the gene matches. CDR3 DNA, as far as it was read: TGTGCCAGCAGTGAAGTGGGTACTAGCGTATTCGAG. It codes for CASSEVGTSVFE. Given in full, the CDR3 is CASSEVGTSVFEQYF.

A remark on this clone: The read ends 3 residues before the CDR3 terminus; that terminus is restored from the germline J gene. V gene TRBV29-1 combines with J gene TRBJ2-5; 7 nucleotides agree with TRBD2. The CDR3 runs 14 residues. Germline V gene lookup returns CDR1 SQVTM and CDR2 ANQGSEA. The CDR3 DNA, read in part, is TGCAGCGTCCTACGGGACTACCCAAAGAGAACC. Amino acids: CSVLRDYPKRT. In full, the CDR3 reads CSVLRDYPKRTQYF. Variable domain in full (rest from reference TRBV29-1 and TRBJ2-5): SAVISQKPSRDICQRGTSLTIQCQVDSQVTMMFWYRQQPGQSLTLIATANQGSEATYESGFVIDKFPISRPNLTFSTLTVSNMSPEDSSIYLCSVLRDYPKRTQYFGPGTRLLVL.

Worth noting for this clone: The CDR3 end falls 3 residues outside the read, so it is completed with the germline J gene. The chain employs TRBV7-6 and TRBJ1-1; D might be TRBD1 (6 bases). The CDR3 has 13 residues. Germline V gene sequence: CDR1 SGHVS, CDR2 FNYEAQ. Trimming shortened V by 5 bases and J by 4 bases, and 11 bases separated the two germline ends. The sequenced CDR3 bases are TGTGCCAGCAGCCTTGGACAGAGCACTGAA. Protein product: CASSLGQSTE. The CDR3 in its entirety is CASSLGQSTEAFF.

The CDR3 bases that were read are TGTGCCAGCAGCTTAGAGGGCAAAAGCTATGGC. Amino acids: CASSLEGKSYG. The full CDR3 reads CASSLEGKSYGYTF. The V and J genes are TRBV11-2 and TRBJ1-2; D unresolved. The sequenced fragment ends 3 residues before the CDR3 boundary, so the rest is inferred from the germline J gene. CDR1 SGHAT and CDR2 FQNNGV come from the germline V gene. V gave up 0 bases and J gave up 4 bases, with 9 bases separating them. The CDR3 is 14 residues long.

Incomplete CDR3 DNA: TGTGCCAGCAGTAGGGACAGGGGGCTCGGCACAGATACG. It yields the protein CASSRDRGLGTDT. The whole CDR3 sequence reads CASSRDRGLGTDTQYF. This chain links TRBV28 with TRBJ2-3; 12 nucleotides agree with TRBD1. The sequenced fragment ends 3 residues before the CDR3 boundary, so the rest is inferred from the germline J gene. J was trimmed by 1 base and V by 5 bases; bases with no gene match: 4. The length of the CDR3 is 16 residues. CDR1 and CDR2 from the germline V gene are MDHEN and SYDVKM.

Concerning this clone itself: The CDR3 extends 3 residues past the end of the read, so its final part is completed from the germline J gene. The genes are TRBV7-6 and TRBJ2-1; TRBD1 matches 12 bases. This CDR3 has 15 amino acids. Germline CDR1 reads SGHVS; CDR2 reads FNYEAQ. Trimming removed 1 base from V and 8 bases from J; junction bases left unmatched: 3. CDR3 DNA (partial): TGTGCCAGCAGCTTAGGGGGGACAGGGGGCTATGAG. Its translation: CASSLGGTGGYE. The full CDR3 reads CASSLGGTGGYEQFF.

About this clone itself: The read terminates 3 residues before the CDR3 end, so the remaining end is supplied by the germline J gene. V and J are TRBV19 and TRBJ2-2, with 8 positions matching TRBD2. Germline assignment: CDR1 LNHDA and CDR2 SQIVND (reference sequence). The length of the CDR3 is 17 residues. Trimming at V came to 1 base and at J to 5 bases, leaving 9 bases not matched to a gene. The CDR3 sequence: CASSIGERGGRTGELFF. CDR3 DNA (partial): TGTGCCAGTAGTATAGGGGAACGGGGGGGCAGGACCGGGGAG.

As to this clone: The read terminates 3 residues before the CDR3 end, so the remaining end is supplied by the germline J gene. The chain links TRBV19 to TRBJ2-1; 10 bases agree with TRBD2. The trim removed 4 bases at V and 2 bases at J, leaving 8 bases unmatched. The CDR3 runs to 17 residues. CDR1 is LNHDA, CDR2 SQIVND, per germline (reference sequence). This CDR3 is CASSTRSGGVTYNEQFF. Incomplete CDR3 DNA: TGTGCCAGTAGTACACGAAGCGGGGGGGTTACCTACAATGAG.